This T cell receptor (beta chain) was sequenced during a study of CD8+ T cells in alopecia areata. General observations from the study: Researchers report lesional scalp, most notably alopecia totalis/universalis, outstripped normal scalp in clonality.

Cell sorting was applied to PBMCs, and CD4+ and CD8+ T cells were collected. In germline, CDR1 is SQVTM, CDR2 ANQGSEA. The ends were cut back, 4 bases at V and 5 bases at J, with 11 bases in the middle. The CDR3 runs 13 residues. Concerning this clone: Its target is unknown.

Extraction of RNA preceded its reverse transcription into cDNA, which served as the sequencing template. The repertoire was sequenced with immunoSEQ multiplex PCR; TCRdb's copy has only in-frame clones and lacks some. This sample has around 120,000 clones; 47% occur once, and the top ten carry under 12%. This sequence originates from a human donor with alopecia areata. The sample consisted of NKG2D-low CD8+ T cells sorted from blood. V gene TRBV29-1 combines with J gene TRBJ1-4; perhaps TRBD1 as D (5 bases). CDR3 nucleotides: TGCAGCGTTGTGGGGGGAAACAATGAAAAACTGTTTTTT. Its translation is CSVVGGNNEKLFF. Full variable domain (rest looked up from reference TRBV29-1 and TRBJ1-4): SAVISQKPSRDICQRGTSLTIQCQVDSQVTMMFWYRQQPGQSLTLIATANQGSEATYESGFVIDKFPISRPNLTFSTLTVSNMSPEDSSIYLCSVVGGNNEKLFFGSGTQLSVL.